These 13 T cell receptor beta chains originate from one sample sequenced in a study of human T cells and chemical hapten exposure. Time point in this sample: patch test 3, about 24 weeks after DPC sensitization. Treatment in this sample: therapeutic diphenylcyclopropenone sensitization with weekly scalp DPC. TCRdb redid the calling of the RACE reads with MiXCR, one entry per CDR3 protein. The sample holds 95,000 to 150,000 distinct CDR3 sequences, 10% to 12% seen once. The sample was whole blood, taken in connection with sensitization to the hapten diphenylcyclopropenone (DPC). These receptors all stem from a woman aged 45-65 years with alopecia areata. Some clones in this sample may be carry-over from other donors' samples.

The V call is TRBV6-2 or TRBV6-3, the J call TRBJ1-2, with TRBD1 as a possible D gene (5 bases). V gave up 6 bases and J gave up 6 bases, with 14 bases separating them. The germline V gene encodes CDR1 MNHEY and CDR2 SVGEGT. The CDR3 loop spans 13 amino acids. In nucleotides, the CDR3 is TGTGCCAGCAGGGAGCCAGGGCTGGATGGCTACACCTTC. Translation: CASREPGLDGYTF.

The chain joins TRBV7-2 to TRBJ1-2; D is perhaps TRBD1 (6 bases). Germline CDR1 reads SGHTA; CDR2 reads FQGNSA. V lost 5 bases to trimming and J lost 8 bases, with 18 bases between them. The CDR3 runs 14 residues. The CDR3 sequence: CASSPGRGREGYTF. The CDR3 DNA is TGTGCCAGCAGCCCGGGACGGGGGCGGGAGGGCTACACCTTC.

This sequence joins TRBV6-2 or TRBV6-3 and TRBJ2-7, with no clear D. Germline V CDR1 and CDR2: MNHEY, SVGEGT. The CDR3 totals 14 residues. The V end was cut by 2 bases, the J end by 3 bases, with 11 bases between. CDR3 sequence reads: CASSYGLLFYEQYF. CDR3 DNA sequence: TGTGCCAGCAGTTACGGGCTGCTGTTCTACGAGCAGTACTTC.

The rearrangement links TRBV4-2 to TRBJ2-2; no reliable D call. The V end lost 7 bases, the J end lost 5 bases, and 11 bases lay between the germline ends. The CDR3 runs to 13 residues. Germline V gene sequence: CDR1 LGHNA, CDR2 YNFKEQ. CDR3 in DNA: TGTGCCAGCACCCGCGCAGAAACCGGGGAGCTGTTTTTT. Its translation: CASTRAETGELFF.

This clonotype was observed a few times. CDR3 in amino acids: CASSPGQRRVGAFF. The CDR3 DNA sequence: TGTGCCAGCAGTCCGGGACAGAGGAGGGTCGGAGCTTTCTTT. J is TRBJ1-1 and V is TRBV28; 7 nucleotides match TRBD1. This CDR3 is built from 14 residues. The ends lost 5 bases at V and 10 bases at J; junction bases unmatched: 13. Germline V gives CDR1 MDHEN, CDR2 SYDVKM.

The V gene is TRBV4-3, the J gene TRBJ2-6; 8 bases fit TRBD1. Germline loops: CDR1 LGHNA, CDR2 YSLEER. This CDR3 is 18 amino acids long. Trimming at V came to 1 base and at J to 2 bases, leaving 7 bases not matched to a gene. In DNA form, the CDR3 reads TGCGCCAGCAGCCAAGCTACGTCAGGGGGCGCTGGGGCCAACGTCCTGACTTTC. Protein: CASSQATSGGAGANVLTF.

The chain employs TRBV6-5 and TRBJ1-1; D is perhaps TRBD1 (6 bases). V was cut by 6 bases and J by 3 bases, with 11 bases left in between. CDR3 length equals 13 residues. Per the germline V gene, CDR1 is MNHEY and CDR2 is SVGAGI. CDR3 nucleotide sequence: TGTGCCAGCAGCGGTCGACAGGACACTGAAGCTTTCTTT. Protein product: CASSGRQDTEAFF.

This clonotype has a handful of counts. V is TRBV18 and J is TRBJ1-4; maybe TRBD1 (6 bases). V lost 0 bases to trimming and J lost 8 bases, with 16 bases between them. The CDR3 contains 16 residues. From germline, CDR1 is KGHSH and CDR2 LQKENI. The CDR3 DNA reads as TGTGCCAGCTCACCACCGCCCGGGGGCATAAAGGAAAAACTGTTTTTT. It encodes CASSPPPGGIKEKLFF.

This clonotype was observed at least ten times. V gene TRBV29-1 combines with J gene TRBJ2-2; perhaps TRBD1 as D (6 bases). Germline CDR1 and CDR2: SQVTM and ANQGSEA. Trimming took 4 bases from V and 8 from J, leaving 8 bases between them. The CDR3 has 11 amino acids. In DNA form, the CDR3 reads TGCAGCGTTGGACAGGCGGGGGAGCTGTTTTTT. This encodes CSVGQAGELFF.

In its sample, this clonotype was seen a few times. The rearrangement uses TRBV20-1 and TRBJ2-7; D is possibly TRBD2 (6 bases). Germline assignment: CDR1 DFQATT and CDR2 SNEGSKA (reference sequence). This CDR3 spans 14 amino acids. V gave up 0 bases and J gave up 3 bases, with 12 bases separating them. This chain's CDR3 is CSAREGAGSYEQYF. In DNA, the CDR3 is TGCAGTGCTAGAGAAGGGGCGGGAAGCTACGAGCAGTACTTC.

This clonotype was seen a handful of times. The CDR3 coding sequence is TGTGCCAGCAGTGAGGGACGGGACGGTGACTATGGCTACACCTTC. Translating it yields CASSEGRDGDYGYTF. The chain has TRBV9 and TRBJ1-2; TRBD1 is a possible D gene (5 bases). The CDR3 totals 15 residues. CDR1 is SGDLS, CDR2 YYNGEE, per germline. Trimming cost V 5 bases and J 3 bases, with 17 bases left between them.

This clonotype was found many times. This sequence joins TRBV11-2 and TRBJ1-1; D is unclear. CDR3 size: 14 residues. Germline CDR1 reads SGHAT; CDR2 reads FQNNGV. Trimming cost V 2 bases and J 4 bases, with 11 bases left between them. The CDR3 nucleotides read TGTGCCAGCAGCTTACCGTCGCGGGGCACTGAAGCTTTCTTT. It codes for CASSLPSRGTEAFF. The full variable domain, with the rest looked up from reference TRBV11-2 and TRBJ1-1, is EAGVAQSPRYKIIEKRQSVAFWCNPISGHATLYWYQQILGQGPKLLIQFQNNGVVDDSQLPKDRFSAERLKGVDSTLKIQPAKLEDSAVYLCASSLPSRGTEAFFGQGTRLTVV.

The rearrangement links TRBV2 to TRBJ1-6, with 10 bases lining up with TRBD1. Losses at the gene ends were 7 bases for V and 11 bases for J; bases not matched to a gene: 8. Germline CDR1 reads SNHLY; CDR2 reads FYNNEI. The CDR3 spans 14 residues. CDR3 DNA sequence: TGTGCCAGCACCCGAGAAGGACAGGGGGCACCCCTCCACTTT. Translating it yields CASTREGQGAPLHF.